This is a list of T cell receptor beta chains from one sample in a study of vaccination and CD4 T cells after COVID-19. TCRdb re-called the PCR reads through MiXCR, storing one row per CDR3 protein. The data hold around 5,000 distinct CDR3 sequences, with around 25% observed a single time. These receptors' antigens are unknown. The sequencing here drew on CD4+ T cells from blood, cultured in vitro, taken after SARS-CoV-2 vaccination. The receptors come from a human donor who had recovered from COVID-19. The CDR3 runs from the conserved cysteine through the conserved F or W. D genes are given only for firm matches. The size of a clone is reported for some rows only, either as once, few or many, or as a class for expanded clones.

j_call,d_call,clone_size,v_call,cdr3_aa,cdr3_nt
TRBJ2-3,NA,medium-sized,TRBV7-2,CASSLEYLRTDTQYF,TGTGCCAGCAGCTTAGAGTACCTTCGCACAGATACGCAGTATTTT
TRBJ1-2,TRBD1,NA,TRBV9,CASSVLAGGNYGYTF,TGTGCCAGCAGCGTACTTGCAGGGGGCAACTATGGCTACACCTTC
TRBJ1-1,NA,medium-sized,TRBV15,CATSSTGPVGAFF,TGTGCCACCAGCAGTACTGGGCCCGTGGGGGCTTTCTTT
TRBJ1-3,NA,few,TRBV20-1,CSARDLGHFGNTIYF,TGCAGTGCTAGAGATCTCGGACACTTTGGAAACACCATATATTTT
TRBJ2-7,NA,NA,TRBV7-2,CASSLSGRGNYEQYF,TGTGCCAGCAGCTTATCAGGCAGGGGCAACTACGAGCAGTACTTC
TRBJ2-7,NA,few,TRBV28,CASTIRQVGEQYF,TGTGCCAGCACTATCCGACAGGTTGGAGAGCAGTACTTC
TRBJ1-5,NA,medium-sized,TRBV20-1,CSARALGQPQHF,TGCAGTGCTAGAGCCTTGGGACAGCCCCAGCATTTT
TRBJ1-5,NA,NA,TRBV6-4,CASSSQWGPLYSDQPQHF,TGTGCCAGCAGCTCCCAATGGGGTCCCCTATATAGCGATCAGCCCCAGCATTTT
TRBJ1-2,NA,NA,TRBV11-2,CASSYGVLYGYTF,TGTGCCAGCAGCTATGGGGTCCTCTATGGCTACACCTTC
TRBJ1-5,NA,few,TRBV7-9,CASSLDGGRQPQHF,TGTGCCAGCAGCTTAGACGGGGGCAGGCAGCCCCAGCATTTT